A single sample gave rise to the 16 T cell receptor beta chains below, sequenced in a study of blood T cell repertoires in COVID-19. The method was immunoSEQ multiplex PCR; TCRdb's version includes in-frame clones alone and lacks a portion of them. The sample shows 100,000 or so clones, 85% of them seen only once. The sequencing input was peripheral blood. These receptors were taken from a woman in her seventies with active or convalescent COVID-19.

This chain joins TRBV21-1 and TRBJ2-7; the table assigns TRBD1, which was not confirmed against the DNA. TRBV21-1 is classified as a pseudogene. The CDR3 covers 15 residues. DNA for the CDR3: TGTGCCAGCAGCAAGTGGAGACAGGCCCCAAACGAGCAGTACTTC. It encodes CASSKWRQAPNEQYF.

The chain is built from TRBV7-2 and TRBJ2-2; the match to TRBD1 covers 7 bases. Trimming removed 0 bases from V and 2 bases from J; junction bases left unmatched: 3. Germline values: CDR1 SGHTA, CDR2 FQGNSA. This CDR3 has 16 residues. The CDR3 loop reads CASSLAGTANTGELFF. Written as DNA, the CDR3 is TGTGCCAGCAGCTTAGCCGGGACAGCCAACACCGGGGAGCTGTTTTTT.

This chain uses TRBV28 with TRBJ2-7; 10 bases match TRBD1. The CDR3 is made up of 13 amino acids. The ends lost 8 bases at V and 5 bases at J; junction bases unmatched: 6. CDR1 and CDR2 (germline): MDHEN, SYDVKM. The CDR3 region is CASLGTGVHEQYF. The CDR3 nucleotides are TGTGCCAGCCTAGGGACAGGGGTTCACGAGCAGTACTTC.

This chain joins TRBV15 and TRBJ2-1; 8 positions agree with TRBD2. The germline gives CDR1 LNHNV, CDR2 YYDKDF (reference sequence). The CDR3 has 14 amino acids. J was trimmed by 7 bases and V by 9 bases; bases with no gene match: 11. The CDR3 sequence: CATRTGLGVNEQFF. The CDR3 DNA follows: TGTGCCACTAGGACGGGACTAGGGGTTAATGAGCAGTTCTTC.

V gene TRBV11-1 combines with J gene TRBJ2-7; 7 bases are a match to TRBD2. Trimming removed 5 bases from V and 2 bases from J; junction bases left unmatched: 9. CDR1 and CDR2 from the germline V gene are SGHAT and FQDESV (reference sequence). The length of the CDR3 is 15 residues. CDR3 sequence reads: CASSREKGGTYEQYF. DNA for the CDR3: TGTGCCAGCAGCCGGGAAAAGGGAGGGACCTACGAGCAGTACTTC.

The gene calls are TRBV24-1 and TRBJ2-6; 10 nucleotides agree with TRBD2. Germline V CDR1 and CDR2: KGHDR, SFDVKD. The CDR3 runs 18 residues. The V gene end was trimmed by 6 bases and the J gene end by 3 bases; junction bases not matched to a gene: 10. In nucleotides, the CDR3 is TGTGCCACCAGTCCCCGGGCTAGCGGGAGTATTGGGGCCAACGTCCTGACTTTC. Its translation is CATSPRASGSIGANVLTF.

The CDR3 nucleotides are TGTGCCAGCAGGGGGACAGGGGCTTTAAACTATGGCTACACCTTC. This codes for CASRGTGALNYGYTF. This rearrangement joins TRBV3-1 (or the pseudogene TRBV3-2) to TRBJ1-2, with 10 bases matching TRBD1. Trimming cost V 6 bases and J 2 bases; bases outside gene matches: 6. The CDR3 is 15 amino acids. Looked up from germline, CDR1 is LGHDT and CDR2 is YNNKEL (reference sequence).

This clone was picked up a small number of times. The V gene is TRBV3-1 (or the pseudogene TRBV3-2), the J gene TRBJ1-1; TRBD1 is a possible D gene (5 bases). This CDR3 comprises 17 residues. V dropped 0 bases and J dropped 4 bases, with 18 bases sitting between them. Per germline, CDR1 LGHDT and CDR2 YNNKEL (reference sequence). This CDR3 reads CASSQDQGRLSVTEAFF. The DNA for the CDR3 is TGTGCCAGCAGCCAAGATCAGGGCAGACTTTCGGTCACTGAAGCTTTCTTT.

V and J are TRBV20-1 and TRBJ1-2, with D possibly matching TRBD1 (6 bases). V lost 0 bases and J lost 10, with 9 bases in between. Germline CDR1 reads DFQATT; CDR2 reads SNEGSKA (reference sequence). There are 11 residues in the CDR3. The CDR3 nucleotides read TGCAGTGCTAGAGATCGGACAGTCTACACCTTC. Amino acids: CSARDRTVYTF.

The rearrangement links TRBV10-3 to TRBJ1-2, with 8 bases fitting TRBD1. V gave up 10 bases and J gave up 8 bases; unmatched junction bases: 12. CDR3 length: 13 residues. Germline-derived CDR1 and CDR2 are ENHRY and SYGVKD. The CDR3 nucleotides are TGTGCCACCTCCGGACAGGGAGGTTTAGGCTACACCTTC. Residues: CATSGQGGLGYTF.

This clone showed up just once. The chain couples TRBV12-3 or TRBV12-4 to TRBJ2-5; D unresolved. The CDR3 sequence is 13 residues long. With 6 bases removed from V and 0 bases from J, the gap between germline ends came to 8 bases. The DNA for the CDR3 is TGTGCCAGCAGGTTCACGGACCAAGAGACCCAGTACTTC. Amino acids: CASRFTDQETQYF.

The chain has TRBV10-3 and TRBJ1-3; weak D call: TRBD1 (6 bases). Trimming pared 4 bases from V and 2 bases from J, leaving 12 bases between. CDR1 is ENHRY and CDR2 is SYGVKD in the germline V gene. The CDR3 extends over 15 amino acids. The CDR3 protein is CAISVGGAAGNTIYF. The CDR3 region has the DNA TGTGCCATCAGTGTTGGGGGGGCAGCTGGAAACACCATATATTTT.

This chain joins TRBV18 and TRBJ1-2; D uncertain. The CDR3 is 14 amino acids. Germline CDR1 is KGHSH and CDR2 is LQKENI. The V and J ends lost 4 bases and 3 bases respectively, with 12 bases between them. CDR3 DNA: TGTGCCAGCTCACTTGAGGGTGAGGACTATGGCTACACCTTC. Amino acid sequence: CASSLEGEDYGYTF.

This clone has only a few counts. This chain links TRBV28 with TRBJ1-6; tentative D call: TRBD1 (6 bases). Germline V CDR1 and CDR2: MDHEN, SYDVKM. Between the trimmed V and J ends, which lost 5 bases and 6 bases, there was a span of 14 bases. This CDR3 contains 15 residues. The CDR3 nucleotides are TGTGCCAGCAGTATAACTGGACAGACTAATTCACCCCTCCACTTT. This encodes CASSITGQTNSPLHF.

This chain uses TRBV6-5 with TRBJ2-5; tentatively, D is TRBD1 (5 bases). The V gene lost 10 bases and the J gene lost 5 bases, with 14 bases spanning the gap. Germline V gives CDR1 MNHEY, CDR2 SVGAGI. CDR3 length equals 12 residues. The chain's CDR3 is CATLVGRETQYF. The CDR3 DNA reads TGTGCCACCCTCGTGGGGCGGGAGACCCAGTACTTC.

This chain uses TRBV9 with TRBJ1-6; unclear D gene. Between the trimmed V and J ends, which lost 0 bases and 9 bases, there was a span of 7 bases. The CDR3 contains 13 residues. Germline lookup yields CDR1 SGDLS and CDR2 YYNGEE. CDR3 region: CASSVEGLSPLHF. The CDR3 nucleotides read TGTGCCAGCAGCGTAGAAGGACTTTCACCCCTCCACTTT.